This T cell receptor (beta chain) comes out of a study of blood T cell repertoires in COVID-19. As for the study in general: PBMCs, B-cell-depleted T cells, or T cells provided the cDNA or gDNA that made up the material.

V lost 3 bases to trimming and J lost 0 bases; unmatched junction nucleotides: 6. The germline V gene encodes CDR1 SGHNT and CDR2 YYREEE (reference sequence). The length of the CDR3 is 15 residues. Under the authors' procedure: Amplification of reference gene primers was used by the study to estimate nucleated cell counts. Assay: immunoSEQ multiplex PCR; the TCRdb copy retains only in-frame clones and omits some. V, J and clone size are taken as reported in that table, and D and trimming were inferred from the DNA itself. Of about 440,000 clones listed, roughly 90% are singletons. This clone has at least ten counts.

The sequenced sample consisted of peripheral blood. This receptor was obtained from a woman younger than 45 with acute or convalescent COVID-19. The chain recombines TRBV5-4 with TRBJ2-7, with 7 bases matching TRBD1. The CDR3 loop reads CASSSRDRSSYEQYF. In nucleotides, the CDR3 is TGTGCCAGCAGCTCCCGGGACAGAAGCTCCTACGAGCAGTACTTC.